The 21 T cell receptor beta chains in this list originate from one sample, sequenced in a study of blood T cell repertoires in COVID-19. TCRdb keeps only in-frame clones here, not all; method: immunoSEQ multiplex PCR. Here the sample spans 60,000 to 75,000 clones, roughly 84% being singletons. The specimen sequenced was peripheral blood. These receptor sequences come from a man in his fifties with active COVID-19.

This rearrangement joins TRBV5-1 to TRBJ1-1; 8 bases are shared with TRBD1. The CDR3 extends over 15 amino acids. The germline V gene encodes CDR1 SGHRS and CDR2 YFSETQ. V lost 1 base, J lost 1 base, and 3 bases stayed unmatched. CDR3 sequence: CASSLLGTGNTEAFF. CDR3 in DNA: TGCGCCAGCAGCTTGCTAGGGACAGGGAACACTGAAGCTTTCTTT.

The chain combines TRBV6-5 with TRBJ1-1; tentative D call: TRBD1 (5 bases). The germline CDR1 and CDR2 sequences are MNHEY and SVGAGI. The CDR3 consists of 13 residues. Trimming took off 2 bases at V and 3 bases at J, with 7 bases between the two ends. The CDR3 region has the DNA TGTGCCAGCAGTTACAGGGGATACACTGAAGCTTTCTTT. Protein sequence: CASSYRGYTEAFF.

J is TRBJ2-1 and V is TRBV7-9; 7 bases are a match to TRBD2. CDR3 length: 15 amino acids. Germline values: CDR1 SEHNR, CDR2 FQNEAQ (reference sequence). Trimming took 5 bases from V and 6 from J; bases not matched to a gene: 10. CDR3 in amino acids: CASSLGAGTLNEQFF. DNA of the CDR3: TGTGCCAGCAGCCTTGGAGCGGGAACCCTCAATGAGCAGTTCTTC.

The chain is built from TRBV24-1 and TRBJ2-1, with a weak D call TRBD2 (6 bases). Germline CDR1 reads KGHDR; CDR2 reads SFDVKD. The V end lost 2 bases, the J end lost 10 bases, and 20 bases lay between the germline ends. CDR3 length: 16 amino acids. The CDR3 DNA follows: TGTGCCACCAGTGATTCGCAACCGGGTCTTCGGGAGGAGCAGTTCTTC. This codes for CATSDSQPGLREEQFF.

V is TRBV6-5 and J is TRBJ1-2; no reliable D call. The CDR3 loop spans 10 amino acids. Deletions cut 11 bases from V and 8 bases from J, with 12 bases between. Germline-derived CDR1 and CDR2 are MNHEY and SVGAGI. The CDR3 DNA sequence: TGTGCCGCCGGTAGGGAGGGCTACACCTTC. Translated, it gives CAAGREGYTF.

The chain recombines TRBV9 with TRBJ2-2; 9 positions match TRBD1. The J segment lost 9 bases and the V segment lost 4 bases, leaving 13 bases of the junction unmatched. Germline CDR1 SGDLS, CDR2 YYNGEE. CDR3 length: 16 residues. The CDR3 protein is CASSFQPQGALRELFF. Here the CDR3 DNA reads TGTGCCAGCAGCTTCCAACCACAGGGGGCGCTGAGGGAGCTGTTTTTT.

The rearrangement joins TRBV2 to TRBJ2-5, with D possibly TRBD2 on 5 matching bases. The germline V gene encodes CDR1 SNHLY and CDR2 FYNNEI. V lost 3 bases, J lost 4 bases, and 15 bases lay in between. This CDR3 is 15 amino acids long. CDR3 in amino acids: CASSDARTGLETQYF. The DNA for the CDR3 is TGTGCCAGCAGTGACGCCCGTACGGGGTTAGAGACCCAGTACTTC.

The genes are TRBV5-1 and TRBJ2-1; 8 nucleotides line up with TRBD1. With 7 bases clipped from V and 6 bases from J, the junction kept 15 bases outside the gene matches. The CDR3 totals 16 residues. Germline-derived CDR1 and CDR2 are SGHRS and YFSETQ. CDR3 sequence reads: CASRPSGTGLFNEQFF. CDR3 DNA: TGCGCCAGCCGGCCTTCCGGGACAGGCCTATTCAATGAGCAGTTCTTC.

This clone was seen more than once but under ten times. This chain uses TRBV7-9 with TRBJ2-7, with TRBD1 matching over 10 bases. Losses at the gene ends were 6 bases for V and 3 bases for J; bases not matched to a gene: 5. The CDR3 totals 14 residues. The V gene's germline CDR1 is SEHNR and CDR2 FQNEAQ (reference sequence). In DNA, the CDR3 is TGTGCCAGCAGAAGAGGGGACAGGGGCTACGAGCAGTACTTC. Amino acids: CASRRGDRGYEQYF.

The chain employs TRBV2 and TRBJ1-2; possibly TRBD1 for D (5 bases). This CDR3 is 14 amino acids long. Trimming left V 5 bases short and J 4 bases short, with 14 bases between. The V gene's germline CDR1 is SNHLY and CDR2 FYNNEI. CDR3 bases: TGTGCCAGCAGTCTCGGACAATGGGGCTATGGCTACACCTTC. Translation gives CASSLGQWGYGYTF. Variable domain in full (rest from reference TRBV2 and TRBJ1-2): EPEVTQTPSHQVTQMGQEVILRCVPISNHLYFYWYRQILGQKVEFLVSFYNNEISEKSEIFDDQFSVERPDGSNFTLKIRSTKLEDSAMYFCASSLGQWGYGYTFGSGTRLTVV.

The chain couples TRBV19 to TRBJ1-4; a possible D gene is TRBD1 (5 bases). Trimming cost V 2 bases and J 0 bases, with 7 bases left between them. There are 15 residues in the CDR3. Germline-derived CDR1 and CDR2 are LNHDA and SQIVND (reference sequence). CDR3 in amino acids: CASSIRGTTNEKLFF. As DNA, the CDR3 is TGTGCCAGTAGTATAAGGGGAACAACTAATGAAAAACTGTTTTTT.

V gene TRBV11-3 combines with J gene TRBJ2-1, with 7 positions matching TRBD2. V lost 3 bases, J lost 12 bases, and 8 bases stayed unmatched. Per the germline V gene, CDR1 is SGHNT and CDR2 is YENEEA. This CDR3 contains 13 residues. CDR3 region: CASSFGAGVVQFF. The CDR3 DNA sequence: TGTGCCAGCAGCTTTGGTGCGGGAGTGGTGCAGTTCTTC.

The CDR3 sequence: CASSAGGQTQYF. The CDR3 region has the DNA TGTGCCAGCAGCGCGGGAGGGCAGACCCAGTACTTC. The gene calls are TRBV7-2 and TRBJ2-5; 9 bases match TRBD2. Trimming took 5 bases from V and 6 from J; bases not matched to a gene: 1. This CDR3 has 12 amino acids. Per germline, CDR1 SGHTA and CDR2 FQGNSA.

The genes are TRBV2 and TRBJ2-7; D possibly corresponds to TRBD1 (5 bases). In germline, CDR1 is SNHLY, CDR2 FYNNEI. Trimming took off 3 bases at V and 9 bases at J, with 12 bases between the two ends. CDR3 length: 12 residues. The CDR3 nucleotides are TGTGCCAGCAGTGATGACAGCCGCCGGCAGTACTTC. Amino acids: CASSDDSRRQYF.

The rearrangement joins TRBV10-3 to TRBJ2-3, with D tentatively TRBD2 (7 bases). The germline V gene encodes CDR1 ENHRY and CDR2 SYGVKD. There are 14 residues in the CDR3. V was pared by 3 bases and J by 4 bases, with 11 bases between. The CDR3 nucleotides are TGTGCCATCAGTGATCGGGGGGCCCCAGATACGCAGTATTTT. Translation: CAISDRGAPDTQYF.

V and J are TRBV2 and TRBJ2-5; tentative D call: TRBD2 (5 bases). This CDR3 comprises 13 residues. Trimming stripped 4 bases from V and 5 bases from J, with 11 bases between. From germline, CDR1 is SNHLY and CDR2 FYNNEI. The CDR3 region is CASSANRGETQYF. The CDR3 region has the DNA TGTGCCAGCAGTGCGAACCGCGGGGAGACCCAGTACTTC.

The chain couples TRBV5-4 to TRBJ2-5, with TRBD2 matching over 13 bases. Per the germline V gene, CDR1 is SGHNT and CDR2 is YYREEE (reference sequence). J gave up 4 bases and V 4 bases, and 10 bases lay outside the gene matches. This CDR3 spans 17 amino acids. CDR3 region: CASSQITSGGARETQYF. The CDR3 nucleotides read TGTGCCAGCAGCCAAATCACTAGCGGGGGGGCCCGAGAGACCCAGTACTTC.

J is TRBJ2-1 and V is TRBV20-1; TRBD1 matches 7 bases. J lost 3 bases, V lost 3 bases, and 2 bases had no gene match. In germline, CDR1 is DFQATT, CDR2 SNEGSKA (reference sequence). The CDR3 totals 13 residues. For the CDR3, the DNA is TGCAGTGCTAGTCCAGGGGGCTACAATGAGCAGTTCTTC. This codes for CSASPGGYNEQFF.

The chain is built from TRBV6-5 and TRBJ1-1; D uncertain. The CDR3 consists of 13 residues. Trimming took off 0 bases at V and 7 bases at J, with 9 bases between the two ends. Germline V gives CDR1 MNHEY, CDR2 SVGAGI. CDR3 protein: CASSYSTGIEAFF. DNA of the CDR3: TGTGCCAGCAGTTACTCGACCGGGATTGAAGCTTTCTTT.

This clone showed up just once. The V and J genes are TRBV3-1 (or the pseudogene TRBV3-2) and TRBJ1-2; tentatively, D is TRBD1 (5 bases). V shed 4 bases and J shed 2 bases, with 11 bases lying between them. This CDR3 comprises 14 residues. Germline-derived CDR1 and CDR2 are LGHDT and YNNKEL (reference sequence). CDR3 sequence: CASSLYQGNYGYTF. The CDR3 nucleotides read TGTGCCAGCAGCCTCTATCAGGGAAACTATGGCTACACCTTC.

The V and J genes are TRBV19 and TRBJ1-5; D not resolved. CDR3 length: 13 residues. V lost 6 bases and J 5 bases, leaving 11 bases between the germline ends. Germline loops: CDR1 LNHDA, CDR2 SQIVND (reference sequence). The CDR3 DNA reads as TGTGCCAGTAGCCCTTCGTCTGATCAGCCCCAGCATTTT. Residues: CASSPSSDQPQHF.